Listed below are T cell receptor beta chains from one sample, sequenced in a study of blood T cell repertoires in COVID-19. TCRdb's copy holds only in-frame clones and misses some; the assay was immunoSEQ multiplex PCR. The profile shows about 340,000 clones, about four fifths of them singletons. The sequenced sample consisted of peripheral blood. The origin of the receptors is a man younger than 45 with active or convalescent COVID-19. Each CDR3 is given with its conserved first and last residue. D genes are given only for firm matches. Rows may omit the clone size; those that give it use once, few, many or a size class.

cdr3_nt cdr3_aa v_call clone_size j_call d_call
TGTGCCAGCAGTGAAGGGACAGGGGGCTCATACGAGCAGTACTTC CASSEGTGGSYEQYF TRBV2 - TRBJ2-7 TRBD1
TGTGCCAGCAGTTTACTTCGCGGGGGAAACAGGCAGCCAACCTACGAGCAGTACTTC CASSLLRGGNRQPTYEQYF TRBV27 - TRBJ2-7 TRBD2
TGTGCCAGCACAAAAGGCGGCTATGGCTACACCTTC CASTKGGYGYTF TRBV2 - TRBJ1-2 -
TGCGCCAGCAGCTTATTACAGAGTGAGATGAACACTGAAGCTTTCTTT CASSLLQSEMNTEAFF TRBV5-1 - TRBJ1-1 -
TGTGCCAGCTCACTGCAGGTTAACACTGAAGCTTTCTTT CASSLQVNTEAFF TRBV18 - TRBJ1-1 -
TGCGCCAGCAGCCGGGGACAGGGACCCTACGAGCAGTACTTC CASSRGQGPYEQYF TRBV4-3 - TRBJ2-7 TRBD1
TGTGCCAGCACTCCGGGACAGGTCCAGCAGCCCCAGCATTTT CASTPGQVQQPQHF TRBV2 - TRBJ1-5 TRBD1
TGTGCCAGCAGCTTTTGGGAGCGGGAGCAGTACTTC CASSFWEREQYF TRBV5-5 - TRBJ2-7 -
TGTGCCAGAAGCACCCGGACAGGCTTGTACCAAGAGACCCAGTACTTC CARSTRTGLYQETQYF TRBV5-3 few TRBJ2-5 TRBD1
TGTGCCACCAGCAGAGATATTCATCAGGGGGAGACCCAGTACTTC CATSRDIHQGETQYF TRBV15 - TRBJ2-5 -
TGCGCCAGCAGCTTGCAAGCGGGCTTCAGCGATGAGCAGTTCTTC CASSLQAGFSDEQFF TRBV5-1 - TRBJ2-1 -
TGTGCCAGCTCACCAGAGCAAGAGACCCAGTACTTC CASSPEQETQYF TRBV18 - TRBJ2-5 -
TGTGCCAGCAGCTTATTGACAGTACTCAGCTCCTACGAGCAGTACTTC CASSLLTVLSSYEQYF TRBV7-2 - TRBJ2-7 -
TGTGCCAGCAGTTACGGGACACTGGGAAACACCATATATTTT CASSYGTLGNTIYF TRBV6-6 - TRBJ1-3 -
TGTGCCAGCAGGGACAGTGGGCCGAGCTCCTATAATTCACCCCTCCACTTT CASRDSGPSSYNSPLHF TRBV28 once TRBJ1-6 -
TGTGCCAGCAGCCTCGTCCGCGAGCAGTACTTC CASSLVREQYF TRBV2 - TRBJ2-7 -
TGTGCCAGTAGTCCGCAAAATACAGGGATAACTAATGAAAAACTGTTTTTT CASSPQNTGITNEKLFF TRBV19 - TRBJ1-4 -
TGCGCCAGCAGCTTAAGGGACAGGGACTACGAGCAGTACTTC CASSLRDRDYEQYF TRBV5-1 - TRBJ2-7 TRBD1
TGTGCCAGCAGTCATTCTCGGGCAGGGGGCGGTGAGACCCAGTACTTC CASSHSRAGGGETQYF TRBV11-3 - TRBJ2-5 TRBD1
TGTGCCTGGAGTCAGATTGAGCCCCAGCATTTT CAWSQIEPQHF TRBV30 - TRBJ1-5 -
TGTGCCTGGAGTCCGGGCGGGACAGGTTACTTCAACTATGGCTACACCTTC CAWSPGGTGYFNYGYTF TRBV30 - TRBJ1-2 TRBD1
TGTGCCAGCAGTGAAGCGGGTCTAGCGGAAACAGATACGCAGTATTTT CASSEAGLAETDTQYF TRBV2 - TRBJ2-3 TRBD2
TGTGCCAGCAGTTTACTTAACAGGGGGTTCGGCTACACCTTC CASSLLNRGFGYTF TRBV9 - TRBJ1-2 TRBD1
TGTGCCAGTAGGCCGACTCGCACCCAAGAGACCCAGTACTTC CASRPTRTQETQYF TRBV19 - TRBJ2-5 -
TGTGCCATCAGTGAGTCGCAGGGAAGCAATCAGCCCCAGCATTTT CAISESQGSNQPQHF TRBV10-3 - TRBJ1-5 -
TGTGCCAGCAGTGAAGGCCTGGGACAGCGAAGGAATCAGCCCCAGCATTTT CASSEGLGQRRNQPQHF TRBV6-1 - TRBJ1-5 TRBD1
TGTGCCAGCAGGGTCAGCGGGGGGGGCAATGAGCAGTTCTTC CASRVSGGGNEQFF TRBV2 - TRBJ2-1 TRBD2
TGTGCCAGCAGTTACACCTGGGACACCACCTACGAGCAGTACTTC CASSYTWDTTYEQYF TRBV6-5 - TRBJ2-7 -
TGTGCCAGCAGCATGGGACTAGCGGGACCCTACGAGCAGTACTTC CASSMGLAGPYEQYF TRBV7-2 - TRBJ2-7 TRBD2
TGTGCCAGCTCACCACGGGGTATGGCGGGAAGGAACACTGAAGCTTTCTTT CASSPRGMAGRNTEAFF TRBV18 - TRBJ1-1 -
TGTGCCAGCAGCGCCGGACAGGGCCCTGGAAACACCATATATTTT CASSAGQGPGNTIYF TRBV9 few TRBJ1-3 TRBD1
TGTGCCTGGAGTCTGGACAGGGGAACTGAAGCTTTCTTT CAWSLDRGTEAFF TRBV30 - TRBJ1-1 TRBD1
TGTGCCAGCAGCCAAGAGGGACAGGGTTCCGGGGAGCTGTTTTTT CASSQEGQGSGELFF TRBV3-1/TRBV3-2 - TRBJ2-2 TRBD1
TGTGCCGCGGGGACCGATGAAAAACTGTTTTTT CAAGTDEKLFF TRBV6-5 - TRBJ1-4 -
TGTGCCAGTACTAAGGACAGGGAAGGTCAGCCCCAGCATTTT CASTKDREGQPQHF TRBV19 - TRBJ1-5 TRBD1
TGTGCCAGTAGTATAATGGGGGGTGTCGGACAGCCCCAGCATTTT CASSIMGGVGQPQHF TRBV19 - TRBJ1-5 -
TGTGCCAGCAGCCGGGGTGGAGGGGATAATGAAAAACTGTTTTTT CASSRGGGDNEKLFF TRBV6-6 - TRBJ1-4 -
TGTGCCAGCAGCTTGTTCGGGGGGGCCGGAGATACGCAGTATTTT CASSLFGGAGDTQYF TRBV5-4 - TRBJ2-3 TRBD2
TGTGCCAGCAGCCATAGACAGGACGCTATAGGCGAAAAACTGTTTTTT CASSHRQDAIGEKLFF TRBV4-2 - TRBJ1-4 -